This paragraph reports one TCR beta chain. TCRdb's copy holds only in-frame clones and misses some; the assay was immunoSEQ multiplex PCR. There are some 2,000,000 clones in the sample; approximately 95% occur only once, and more than 0.1% lies in the top ten. The data originate from a study of shared clonotypes between healthy human individuals. Germline loops: CDR1 SEHNR, CDR2 FQNEAQ (reference sequence). Trimming took 5 bases from V and 11 from J, leaving 1 base between them. This CDR3 contains 9 residues. The specimen sequenced was naive CD4+ T cells sorted from blood. Indicated subset: CD45RA+ positively selected. This sequence joins TRBV7-9 and TRBJ1-6; no clear D gene. This receptor was identified in a man aged 18 to 30 in good health. The CDR3 loop reads CASSAPLHF. The CDR3 DNA reads as TGTGCCAGCAGCGCACCCCTCCACTTT.